This T cell receptor beta chain was identified during a study of T cells in Graves' hyperthyroidism and ophthalmopathy. General study points: Most clonotypes expanded in thyroid above 0.001 were likewise present in blood.

V lost 5 bases and J lost 8; bases outside the gene matches: 8. The CDR3 has 14 amino acids. Germline values: CDR1 SGHTA, CDR2 FQGNSA. Orbital computed tomography and thyroid ultrasound, together with serum TRAb and thyroxine and clinical symptoms, were used for diagnoses. Turning to this clonotype: Antigen unknown.

Researchers amplified the TCR beta CDR3 regions from RNA transcripts. First-round RT-PCR with HTBI primers amplified the TCR CDR3 region. MiXCR was run by TCRdb on the multiplex PCR reads, yielding one entry per CDR3 protein. The sample has under 350,000 distinct CDR3 sequences, about 15% seen once. The receptor was isolated from a woman in her sixties with Graves' ophthalmopathy. The source material was blood. This rearrangement joins TRBV7-2 to TRBJ2-1, with 8 bases that match TRBD2. The CDR3 sequence is CASSPVAGRDEQFF. In DNA, the CDR3 is TGTGCCAGCAGCCCGGTAGCGGGACGCGATGAGCAGTTCTTC.